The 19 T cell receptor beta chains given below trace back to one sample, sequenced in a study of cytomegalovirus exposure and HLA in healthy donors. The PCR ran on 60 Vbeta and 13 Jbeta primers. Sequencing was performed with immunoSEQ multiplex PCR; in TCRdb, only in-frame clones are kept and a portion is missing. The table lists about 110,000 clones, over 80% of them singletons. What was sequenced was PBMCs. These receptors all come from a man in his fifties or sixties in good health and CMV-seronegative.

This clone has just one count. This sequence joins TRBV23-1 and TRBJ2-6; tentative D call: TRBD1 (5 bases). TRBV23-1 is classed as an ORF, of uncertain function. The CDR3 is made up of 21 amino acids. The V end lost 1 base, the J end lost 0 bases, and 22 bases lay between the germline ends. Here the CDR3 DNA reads TGCGCCAGCAGTCAATGGGCCTGTGGTGCAGGGTGGAGCTCTGGGGCCAACGTCCTGACTTTC. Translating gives CASSQWACGAGWSSGANVLTF.

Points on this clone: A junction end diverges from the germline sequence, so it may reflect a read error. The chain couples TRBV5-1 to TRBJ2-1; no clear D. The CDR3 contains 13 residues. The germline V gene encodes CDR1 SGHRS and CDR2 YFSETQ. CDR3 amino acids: CASSLDVHNEQFF. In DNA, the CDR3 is TGCGCCAGCAGCTTGGATGTCCACAACGAGCAGTTCTTC.

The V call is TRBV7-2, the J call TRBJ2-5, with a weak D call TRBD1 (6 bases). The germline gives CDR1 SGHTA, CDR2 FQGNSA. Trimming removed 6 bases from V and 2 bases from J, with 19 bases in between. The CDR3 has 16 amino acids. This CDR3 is CASRLRGGGYQETQYF. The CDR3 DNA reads TGTGCCAGCAGGTTGAGGGGTGGGGGCTATCAAGAGACCCAGTACTTC.

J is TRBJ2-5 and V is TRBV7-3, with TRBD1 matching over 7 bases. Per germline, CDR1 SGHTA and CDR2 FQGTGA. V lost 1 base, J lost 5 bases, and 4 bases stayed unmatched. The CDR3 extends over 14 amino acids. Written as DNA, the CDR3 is TGTGCCAGCAGCTTAATAGGGGGCGGGGAGACCCAGTACTTC. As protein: CASSLIGGGETQYF. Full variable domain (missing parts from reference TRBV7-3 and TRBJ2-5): GAGVSQTPSNKVTEKGKYVELRCDPISGHTALYWYRQSLGQGPEFLIYFQGTGAADDSGLPNDRFFAVRPEGSVSTLKIQRTERGDSAVYLCASSLIGGGETQYFGPGTRLLVL.

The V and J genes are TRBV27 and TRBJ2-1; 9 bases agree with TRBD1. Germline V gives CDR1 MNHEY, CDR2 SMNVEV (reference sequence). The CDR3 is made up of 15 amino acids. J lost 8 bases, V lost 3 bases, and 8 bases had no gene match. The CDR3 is CASSFGGTGSDEQFF. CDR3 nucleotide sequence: TGTGCCAGCAGTTTTGGAGGGACAGGGAGCGATGAGCAGTTCTTC.

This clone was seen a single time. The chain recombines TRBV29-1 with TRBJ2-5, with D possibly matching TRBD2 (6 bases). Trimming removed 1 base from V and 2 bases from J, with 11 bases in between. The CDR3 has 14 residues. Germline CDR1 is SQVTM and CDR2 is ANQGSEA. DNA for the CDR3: TGCAGCGTTGAAGCGAGTAGCGGACAAGAGACCCAGTACTTC. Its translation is CSVEASSGQETQYF.

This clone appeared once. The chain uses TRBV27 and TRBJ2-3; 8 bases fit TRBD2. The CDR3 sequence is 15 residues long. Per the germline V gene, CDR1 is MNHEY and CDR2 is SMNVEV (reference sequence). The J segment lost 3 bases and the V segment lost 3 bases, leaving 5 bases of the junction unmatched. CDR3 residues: CASSLGGLGTDTQYF. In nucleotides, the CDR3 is TGTGCCAGCAGTTTGGGGGGACTAGGTACAGATACGCAGTATTTT.

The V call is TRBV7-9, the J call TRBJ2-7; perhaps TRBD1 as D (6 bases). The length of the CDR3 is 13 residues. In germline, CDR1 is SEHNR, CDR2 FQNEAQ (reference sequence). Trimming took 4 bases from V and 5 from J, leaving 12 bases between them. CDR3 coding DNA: TGTGCCAGCAGCTCCCCATGGACAGACGAGCAGTACTTC. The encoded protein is CASSSPWTDEQYF.

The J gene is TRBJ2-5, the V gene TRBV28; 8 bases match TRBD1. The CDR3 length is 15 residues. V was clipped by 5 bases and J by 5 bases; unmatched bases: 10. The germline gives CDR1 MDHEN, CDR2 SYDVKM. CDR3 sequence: CASSPPTGVKETQYF. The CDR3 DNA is TGTGCCAGCAGTCCCCCGACAGGGGTTAAGGAGACCCAGTACTTC.

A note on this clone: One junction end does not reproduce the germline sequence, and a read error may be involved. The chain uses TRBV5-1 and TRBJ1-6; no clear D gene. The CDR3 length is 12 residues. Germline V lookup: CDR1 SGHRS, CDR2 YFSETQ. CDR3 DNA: TGCGCCAGCAGCTCCAATAATTCACCCCTCCACTTT. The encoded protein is CASSSNNSPLHF.

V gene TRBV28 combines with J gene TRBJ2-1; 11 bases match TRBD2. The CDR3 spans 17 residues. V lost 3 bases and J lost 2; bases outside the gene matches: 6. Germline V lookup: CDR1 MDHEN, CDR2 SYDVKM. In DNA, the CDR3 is TGTGCCAGCAGTTTCCTTACTAGCGGGGGACCCTACAATGAGCAGTTCTTC. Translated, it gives CASSFLTSGGPYNEQFF.

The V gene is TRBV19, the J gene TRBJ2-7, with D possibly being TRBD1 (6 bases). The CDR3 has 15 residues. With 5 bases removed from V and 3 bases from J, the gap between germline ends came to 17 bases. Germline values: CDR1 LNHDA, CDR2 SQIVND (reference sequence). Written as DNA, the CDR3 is TGTGCCAGTAGTGTGCCAGGGGCCACCTTCTACGAGCAGTACTTC. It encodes CASSVPGATFYEQYF.

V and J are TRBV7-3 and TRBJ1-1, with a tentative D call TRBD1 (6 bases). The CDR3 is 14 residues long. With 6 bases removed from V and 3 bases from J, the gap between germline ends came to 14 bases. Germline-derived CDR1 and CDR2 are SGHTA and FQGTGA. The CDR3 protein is CASSFTAGDTEAFF. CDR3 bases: TGTGCCAGCAGTTTTACGGCAGGGGACACTGAAGCTTTCTTT.

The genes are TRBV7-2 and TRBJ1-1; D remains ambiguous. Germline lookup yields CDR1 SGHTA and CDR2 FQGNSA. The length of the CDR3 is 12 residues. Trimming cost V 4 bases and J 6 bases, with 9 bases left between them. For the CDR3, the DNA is TGTGCCAGCAGCTCGGGTGGCCCTGAAGCTTTCTTT. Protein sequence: CASSSGGPEAFF.

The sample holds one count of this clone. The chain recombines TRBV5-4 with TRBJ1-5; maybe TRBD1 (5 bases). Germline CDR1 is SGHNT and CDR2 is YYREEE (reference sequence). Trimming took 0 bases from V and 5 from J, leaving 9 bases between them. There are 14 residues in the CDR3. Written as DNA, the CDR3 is TGTGCCAGCAGCTTGGAGGGGAGGGATCAGCCCCAGCATTTT. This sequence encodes CASSLEGRDQPQHF.

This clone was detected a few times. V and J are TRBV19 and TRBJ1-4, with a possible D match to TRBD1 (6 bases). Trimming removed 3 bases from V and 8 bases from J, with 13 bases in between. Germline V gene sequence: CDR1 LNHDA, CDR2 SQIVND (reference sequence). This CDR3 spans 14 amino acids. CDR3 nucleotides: TGTGCCAGTAGTATGCAGGGGAGCGAGGAAAAACTGTTTTTT. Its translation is CASSMQGSEEKLFF. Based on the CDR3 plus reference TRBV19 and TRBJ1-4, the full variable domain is DGGITQSPKYLFRKEGQNVTLSCEQNLNHDAMYWYRQDPGQGLRLIYYSQIVNDFQKGDIAEGYSVSREKKESFPLTVTSAQKNPTAFYLCASSMQGSEEKLFFGSGTQLSVL.

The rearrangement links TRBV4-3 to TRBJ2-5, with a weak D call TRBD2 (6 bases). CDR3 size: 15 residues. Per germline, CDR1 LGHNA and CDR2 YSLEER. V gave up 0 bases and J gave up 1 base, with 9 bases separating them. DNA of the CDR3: TGCGCCAGCAGCCAAGATGGGGGGTTCCAAGAGACCCAGTACTTC. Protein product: CASSQDGGFQETQYF.

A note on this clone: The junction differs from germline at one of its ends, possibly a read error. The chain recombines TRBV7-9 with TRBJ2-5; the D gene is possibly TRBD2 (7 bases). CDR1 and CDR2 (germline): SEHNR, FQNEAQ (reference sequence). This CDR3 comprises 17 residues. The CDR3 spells CSSSLVGGGIERKTQYF. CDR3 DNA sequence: TGTTCCAGCAGCTTAGTAGGGGGGGGAATCGAAAGGAAGACCCAGTACTTC.

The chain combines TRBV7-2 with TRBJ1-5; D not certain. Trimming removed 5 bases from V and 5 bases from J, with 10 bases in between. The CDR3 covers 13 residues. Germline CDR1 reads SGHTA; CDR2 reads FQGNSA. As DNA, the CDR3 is TGTGCCAGCAGCCGGAGGCAGGATCAGCCCCAGCATTTT. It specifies CASSRRQDQPQHF.